This note documents a single TCR beta chain sequence. Which antigen it targets is not known. No much larger clonotype is one base removed from it; base qualities were not supplied. The donors were healthy, HIV-negative adults with no recently reported acute infections or vaccinations. Every donor was a Caucasian adult residing in Nashville, Tennessee, USA. CD4+ T cells were enriched through magnetic negative selection, after which naive cells were positively selected on CD45RA and the remaining negative fraction served as the memory subset. Blood was obtained by leukapheresis, after which PBMCs were separated by Ficoll-Histopaque density gradient centrifugation and cryopreserved in liquid nitrogen vapor phase. Analytical flow cytometry was used to check the purity and quantity of every magnetically sorted T cell population. Genomic DNA was isolated from every sorted fraction and measured by UV absorbance on a Nanodrop 2000c.

TCR CDR3 regions were amplified from genomic DNA by multiplex PCR using the deep immunoSEQ assay. Genomic DNA extracted from each cell subset was distributed evenly over all wells of several immunoSEQ 96-well plates, and each plate served as one replicate. Each replicate PCR for sorted subsets received roughly 200 ng genomic DNA, equal to roughly 33,000 T cell genomes. The purified libraries were quantified using a Qubit 3.0 fluorometer, sized with a Bioanalyzer 2100, and then quantified again using the KAPA Library Quantification kit. Each immunoSEQ 96-well plate was sequenced on its own single-read 150-cycle Illumina NextSeq 550 flow cell. As for the original processing: Because only junctional sequences without quality scores were contained in the immunoSEQ output, filtering matching that applied to full-length reads could not be performed. To assign V/J genes and CDR3, sequences were annotated against IMGT germline references using PyIR, a Python wrapper for IgBLAST v1.9. Reads were filtered out if the reads had weak V/J assignments (E-value above 1e-6), no CDR3, stop codons, out-of-frame junctions, or ambiguous translated residues. A V3J clonotype was defined by an identical inferred V gene, J gene, and CDR3 amino acid sequence. The percentage overlap between two repertoires was calculated by dividing the number of shared unique clonotypes by the size of the smaller repertoire. Richness of each repertoire was evaluated using RTK rarefaction, the Chao1 estimator, and Recon v2.1 estimates of unobserved clonotypes. Generation probabilities for all TCRbeta clonotypes obtained by the gDNA method from a handful of donors were computed using OLGA. Entries here come from immuneACCESS through TCRdb and include only in-frame sequences with V and J called. Some clones fail to appear in such tables; in the studies checked, an unresolved V gene covers under half of the shortfall, and the cause of the remainder is unknown. V and J calls and clone size are those listed in that table; D and trimming were worked out from the DNA. The sample includes over a million clones, with about three quarters observed a single time. Together, the top ten hold 1.2% to 1.5% of the sample.

This sample was taken from a study of shared clonotypes between healthy human individuals (TCRdb year 2020). For the study in its entirety: The cohort comprised a couple of women and a few men aged 18 to 49 years. For each donor, CD4 naive and CD4 memory were each given three plates, CD8 naive was given two plates, and CD8 memory was given one plate. To estimate repertoire size and how much clonotype sharing occurs between individuals, the study deeply sequenced the blood TCR repertoires of a handful of healthy adults. Different laboratories and diverse techniques were used to prepare libraries and sequence TCR repertoires, to increase sequencing depth and limit assay-specific biases. Per donor, leukapheresis produced somewhere between about 0.94 and 9 billion PBMCs. The investigation overall reported the following: Because the study included a small number of donors, the genetic and exposure-history diversity represented was limited. Even with the large sequencing depth, rarefaction of the sorted-subset datasets indicated that sequencing was incomplete. Naive subsets generally had larger estimated clonotype richness than memory subsets did. Sampling was restricted to blood, and TCR repertoires in tissues likely differ from the TCR repertoires found in blood. Based on pairwise subsampling, the degree of clonotype sharing among donors was expected to be affected by sequencing depth. About 4.5% of naive CD4, 3.5% of naive CD8, approximately 2% of memory CD4, and 0.4% of memory CD8 clonotypes were shared across several donors. Compared with non-shared clonotypes, clonotypes shared by all four sorted-subset donors had higher generation probabilities.

The sample taken for sequencing was memory CD4+ T cells sorted from blood. The sample's cell subset or site label, in plain terms: CD45RA-negative fraction. This clonotype was sampled from a man aged 18-30 years in good health.

The CDR3 reads CASSLESQGTGELFF. The sequence in DNA is TGTGCCAGCAGCTTAGAATCACAGGGGACCGGGGAGCTGTTTTTT. Recombination joined TRBV11-3 with TRBJ2-2, and 7 junction bases match TRBD1. The germline V gene encodes CDR1 SGHNT and CDR2 YENEEA. The CDR3 goes from the cysteine to the phenylalanine over 15 residues. Here the CDR3 DNA is all that survives: 45 bases in frame from base 1. At the junction V is shortened by 0 bases and J by 5 bases; bases outside the gene matches: 3.